This T cell receptor (beta chain) was observed in a study of shared clonotypes between healthy human individuals (dated by TCRdb to about 2020). About the investigation overall: The cohort comprised a couple of women and a few men aged 18 to 49 years. Each donor's leukapheresis produced roughly between roughly 0.94 and 9.5 billion PBMCs. To increase sequencing depth and limit assay-specific biases, different laboratories used diverse techniques to prepare libraries and sequence TCR repertoires. To estimate repertoire size and how much clonotype sharing occurs between individuals, the study deeply sequenced the blood TCR repertoires of about five healthy adults. For each donor, CD4 naive and CD4 memory were each run on three plates, CD8 naive on two plates, and CD8 memory on one plate. What the work shows at the level of the full study, not this receptor alone: Across a few donors, 5% to 6% of naive CD4, roughly 3.8% of naive CD8, roughly 2.2% of memory CD4, and approximately 0.42% of memory CD8 clonotypes were shared. Because the study included a small number of donors, the genetic and exposure-history diversity represented was limited. Rarefaction of sorted-subset datasets indicated incomplete sequencing despite the large sequencing depth. Compared with non-shared clonotypes, the clonotypes found in all four sorted-subset donors had higher generation probabilities. Larger estimated clonotype richness was generally found for naive subsets than for memory subsets. Sampling was restricted to blood, and TCR repertoires in tissues likely differ from the TCR repertoires found in blood. Based on pairwise subsampling, the degree of clonotype sharing among donors was expected to be affected by sequencing depth.

About this clone itself: Its cognate antigen has yet to be identified. No base-level quality is on record; no much larger clone is a single base apart.

TCR CDR3 regions were amplified from genomic DNA by multiplex PCR using the deep immunoSEQ assay. Extracted genomic DNA from each cell subset was spread evenly across all wells of several immunoSEQ 96-well plates, with each plate serving as a replicate. For sorted subsets, around 0.2 ug genomic DNA, equal to 30,000 to 35,000 T cell genomes, was loaded into each replicate PCR. Purified libraries were quantified with a Qubit 3.0 fluorometer, sized on a Bioanalyzer 2100, and re-quantified with the KAPA Library Quantification kit. A separate single-read 150-cycle Illumina NextSeq 550 flow cell was used to sequence each immunoSEQ 96-well plate. On the study's bioinformatics: Because the immunoSEQ output included only junctional sequences and no quality scores, the filtering could not be the same as the filtering used for full-length reads. Sequences were annotated with PyIR, a Python wrapper for IgBLAST v1.9, and V/J genes and CDR3 were assigned using IMGT germline references. Reads were removed for weak V/J assignments (E-value above 1e-6), missing CDR3, stop codons, out-of-frame junctions, or ambiguous translated residues. V3J clonotypes were defined by identical inferred V gene, J gene, and CDR3 amino acid sequence. Percentage overlap between repertoires was calculated by dividing the number of shared unique clonotypes by the size of the smaller repertoire. RTK rarefaction, the Chao1 estimator, and Recon v2.1 estimates of unobserved clonotypes were used to assess repertoire richness. OLGA was used to compute generation probabilities for all TCRbeta clonotypes that the gDNA method yielded from a handful of donors. TCRdb retrieved this table from immuneACCESS and kept in-frame rearrangements only. Not all clones are present; in checked studies, unresolved V genes account for under half, and no reason is known for the remainder. From that table come the V and J calls and clone size; the DNA was used to work out D and trimming. The sample data list about 820,000 clones, and around 92% of these were observed just once. The ten top clones hold around 24% of the sample.

Sequences MDHEN (CDR1) and SYDVKM (CDR2) are obtained from the germline V gene. V trim: 5 bases; J trim: 5 bases; unmatched bases: 15. The CDR3 goes from the cysteine to the phenylalanine over 17 residues. Of the read, only the CDR3 DNA is kept; its 51 bases are in frame from base 1. CD8 naive samples were obtained by positive selection for CCR7 among CD45RO-negative cells, yielding a CD45RA+CCR7+ population from which TemRA cells were excluded. Healthy HIV-negative adults with no recently reported acute infections or vaccinations were included as donors. Every donor was a Caucasian adult residing in Nashville, Tennessee, USA. Blood was collected by leukapheresis, and PBMCs were isolated by Ficoll-Histopaque density gradient centrifugation and then cryopreserved in liquid nitrogen vapor phase. Analytical flow cytometry was used to check the purity and quantity of each magnetically sorted T cell population. From each sorted fraction, genomic DNA was isolated and quantified by UV absorbance on a Nanodrop 2000c.

The sequenced material came from naive CD8+ T cells sorted from blood. The cell subset or site label corresponds to: CD45RA+CCR7+. The chain joins TRBV28 to TRBJ1-5; TRBD1 aligns with 7 central bases. The source of this sequence is a man younger than 45 in good health. The CDR3 region reads CASSKQGTRLGDQPQHF. The nucleotides read TGTGCCAGCAGTAAACAGGGGACAAGGCTTGGGGATCAGCCCCAGCATTTT. Extended through the reference TRBV28 and TRBJ1-5 proteins, this CDR3 yields the full variable domain: DVKVTQSSRYLVKRTGEKVFLECVQDMDHENMFWYRQDPGLGLRLIYFSYDVKMKEKGDIPEGYSVSREKKERFSLILESASTNQTSMYLCASSKQGTRLGDQPQHFGDGTRLSIL.